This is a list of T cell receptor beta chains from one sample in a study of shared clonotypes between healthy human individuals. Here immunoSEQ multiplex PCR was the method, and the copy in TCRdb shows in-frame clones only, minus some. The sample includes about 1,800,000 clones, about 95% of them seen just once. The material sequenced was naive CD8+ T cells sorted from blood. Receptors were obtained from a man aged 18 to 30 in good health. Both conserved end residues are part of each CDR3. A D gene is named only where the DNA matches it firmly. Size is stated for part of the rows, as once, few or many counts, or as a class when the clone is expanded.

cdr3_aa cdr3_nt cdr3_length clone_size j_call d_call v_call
CASSLPSGRSGGAVGELFF TGTGCCAGCAGCTTACCAAGCGGACGGAGCGGGGGGGCCGTCGGGGAGCTGTTTTTT 19 . TRBJ2-2 TRBD2 TRBV11-2
CASSENVDFSNQPQHF TGTGCCAGCAGTGAAAACGTAGACTTTAGCAATCAGCCCCAGCATTTT 16 few TRBJ1-5 . TRBV6-1
CASRYGWGTEAFF TGTGCCAGCAGATACGGGTGGGGCACTGAAGCTTTCTTT 13 . TRBJ1-1 . TRBV28
CASSAGLGVPGELFF TGTGCCAGCAGCGCGGGTTTGGGAGTGCCCGGGGAGCTGTTTTTT 15 . TRBJ2-2 . TRBV7-9
CASSGGEEGYTF TGTGCCAGCAGCGGCGGAGAGGAGGGCTACACCTTC 12 . TRBJ1-2 . TRBV9
CASSNRGGAAPWVEQYF TGTGCCAGCAGTAACAGAGGGGGCGCGGCCCCTTGGGTCGAGCAGTACTTC 17 once TRBJ2-7 TRBD1 TRBV28
CASSYLPGANVLTF TGTGCCAGCAGTTACCTCCCTGGGGCCAACGTCCTGACTTTC 14 . TRBJ2-6 . TRBV6-6
CASSVGESYEQYF TGTGCCAGCAGCGTGGGGGAATCCTACGAGCAGTACTTC 13 . TRBJ2-7 . TRBV9
CASSGGHTDTQYF TGCGCCAGCAGTGGGGGGCACACAGATACGCAGTATTTT 13 . TRBJ2-3 . TRBV10-1
CASSTWTSVGETQYF TGTGCCAGCAGCACATGGACTAGCGTAGGAGAGACCCAGTACTTC 15 . TRBJ2-5 TRBD2 TRBV11-2
CASNQQGDYEQYF TGTGCCAGTAACCAACAGGGCGACTACGAGCAGTACTTC 13 . TRBJ2-7 . TRBV19
CASSYGGVGNTEAFF TGTGCCAGCAGTTACGGGGGGGTTGGAAACACTGAAGCTTTCTTT 15 . TRBJ1-1 . TRBV6-5
CASSRDRESYEQYF TGTGCCAGCAGCCGGGACAGGGAAAGCTACGAGCAGTACTTC 14 once TRBJ2-7 TRBD1 TRBV4-2
CATQTSGGGHEQFF TGTGCCACCCAAACTAGCGGGGGGGGTCATGAGCAGTTCTTC 14 . TRBJ2-1 TRBD2 TRBV28
CASSSETGEGNQPQHF TGTGCCAGCAGTTCAGAGACAGGGGAGGGCAATCAGCCCCAGCATTTT 16 . TRBJ1-5 TRBD1 TRBV6-6
CASSSPYEQYF TGTGCCAGCAGTTCGCCCTACGAGCAGTACTTC 11 . TRBJ2-7 . TRBV27
CASSSGTLSYEQYF TGTGCCAGCAGCTCCGGGACACTCTCCTACGAGCAGTACTTC 14 . TRBJ2-7 . TRBV7-9
CASSEGTGDYYGYTF TGTGCCAGCAGTGAGGGGACAGGGGATTACTATGGCTACACCTTC 15 . TRBJ1-2 TRBD1 TRBV2
CASSELAGPPYEQYF TGTGCCAGCAGTGAACTAGCGGGACCCCCCTACGAGCAGTACTTC 15 . TRBJ2-7 TRBD2 TRBV2
CASSPGTNTGELFF TGTGCCAGCAGCCCCGGGACTAACACCGGGGAGCTGTTTTTT 14 . TRBJ2-2 . TRBV27
CASSRLLRDTPLNTQYF TGCGCCAGCAGCCGTCTCCTCAGGGACACGCCACTAAATACGCAGTATTTT 17 . TRBJ2-3 . TRBV4-1
CASKPGQVHPYGYTF TGTGCCAGCAAGCCGGGACAGGTCCACCCCTATGGCTACACCTTC 15 . TRBJ1-2 TRBD1 TRBV27
CASSGEVTGELFF TGTGCCAGCAGCGGAGAGGTCACCGGGGAGCTGTTTTTT 13 . TRBJ2-2 . TRBV7-9
CASSQTGGEYEQYF TGTGCCAGCAGCCAAACAGGGGGCGAGTACGAGCAGTACTTC 14 . TRBJ2-7 TRBD1 TRBV5-6
CASRGVGAYGYTF TGTGCCAGTCGTGGTGTGGGGGCGTACGGCTACACCTTC 13 . TRBJ1-2 . TRBV2
CASRTGTLSDTQYF TGTGCCAGCAGGACCGGGACTCTCTCAGATACGCAGTATTTT 14 . TRBJ2-3 . TRBV27
CASSQGLAGDYEQYF TGTGCCAGCAGCCAAGGACTAGCGGGAGATTACGAGCAGTACTTC 15 few TRBJ2-7 TRBD2 TRBV4-2
CASSFTGNYNEQFF TGTGCCAGCAGTTTCACGGGCAACTACAATGAGCAGTTCTTC 14 . TRBJ2-1 . TRBV28
CASSYSTGDSSYEQYF TGTGCCAGCAGTTACTCTACAGGCGATAGCTCCTACGAGCAGTACTTC 16 . TRBJ2-7 . TRBV6-5
CASSLANSGFMNTEAFF TGTGCCAGCAGCTTAGCCAATTCAGGCTTCATGAACACTGAAGCTTTCTTT 17 . TRBJ1-1 . TRBV7-2
CASSSVSGEQYF TGTGCCAGCAGTTCCGTCTCTGGTGAGCAGTACTTC 12 . TRBJ2-7 . TRBV6-6
CASSVGQVLAGDNEQFF TGTGCCAGCAGCGTAGGGCAGGTTCTAGCGGGAGACAATGAGCAGTTCTTC 17 . TRBJ2-1 TRBD2 TRBV9
CASSPDSQMRAFF TGTGCCAGCAGTCCGGACTCCCAGATGCGTGCTTTCTTT 13 . TRBJ1-1 . TRBV27
CASSQYRDQPDTQYF TGTGCCAGCAGCCAATACCGGGACCAGCCAGATACGCAGTATTTT 15 . TRBJ2-3 . TRBV4-2
CASSIYLPGETQYF TGTGCCAGTAGTATTTACCTCCCGGGGGAGACCCAGTACTTC 14 . TRBJ2-5 . TRBV19
CASSPGHHPDEQFF TGTGCCAGCAGCCCTGGACACCACCCCGATGAGCAGTTCTTC 14 . TRBJ2-1 . TRBV7-6
CASAPSGGEYEQYF TGTGCCAGCGCCCCTAGCGGGGGGGAATACGAGCAGTACTTC 14 . TRBJ2-7 TRBD2 TRBV27
CASSQRAGDGYTF TGTGCCAGCAGCCAAAGGGCGGGGGATGGCTACACCTTC 13 . TRBJ1-2 . TRBV16
CASSPKGSIVSDTQYF TGTGCCAGCAGCCCCAAAGGGAGTATCGTTTCAGATACGCAGTATTTT 16 . TRBJ2-3 . TRBV5-4
CASSSFSAGGTDTQYF TGTGCCAGCAGTTCGTTTTCAGCGGGAGGCACAGATACGCAGTATTTT 16 . TRBJ2-3 TRBD2 TRBV6-5
CASSHGSYEQYF TGTGCCAGCAGCCACGGGTCCTACGAGCAGTACTTC 12 . TRBJ2-7 . TRBV11-2
CASSYSEGGGYTF TGTGCCAGCAGTTACTCGGAGGGTGGTGGCTACACCTTC 13 once TRBJ1-2 . TRBV6-5
CASSLVVLNEQFF TGTGCCAGCAGCTTAGTGGTACTTAATGAGCAGTTCTTC 13 . TRBJ2-1 . TRBV11-2
CASSLEGEGGVRYYGYTF TGTGCCAGCAGCTTAGAGGGGGAAGGAGGCGTTAGATACTATGGCTACACCTTC 18 . TRBJ1-2 . TRBV7-9
CASSEGKKGPPNTQPQHF TGTGCCAGCAGTGAAGGCAAGAAAGGACCCCCCAATACTCAGCCCCAGCATTTT 18 once TRBJ1-5 . TRBV2
CASSQEPPGRAGDEQFF TGCGCCAGCAGCCAAGAACCCCCCGGACGCGCGGGCGATGAGCAGTTCTTC 17 . TRBJ2-1 . TRBV4-3
CASSLITVGNTEAFF TGCGCCAGCAGCTTGATTACCGTGGGAAACACTGAAGCTTTCTTT 15 once TRBJ1-1 . TRBV5-1